The entry below describes one T cell receptor beta chain. Using immunoSEQ multiplex PCR, the repertoire was profiled, and TCRdb retains in-frame clones only, with some absent. Of about 41,000 clones in the sample, roughly 87% were seen once. The entry originates in a study of T cell changes during pregnancy in multiple sclerosis. The V gene lost 7 bases and the J gene lost 7 bases, with 11 bases spanning the gap. Germline assignment: CDR1 MNHEY and CDR2 SVGAGI. The CDR3 is made up of 11 amino acids. The origin of this receptor is a female donor with multiple sclerosis, enrolled in a pregnancy study. The chain joins TRBV6-5 to TRBJ2-7, with a tentative D call TRBD2 (5 bases). The specimen was CD8+ T cells from peripheral blood mononuclear cells, collected in the first trimester of pregnancy. The CDR3 spells CASIEGNEQYF. CDR3 coding DNA: TGTGCCAGCATTGAGGGTAATGAGCAGTACTTC.